Given below is one T cell receptor (beta chain) in context. Its cognate antigen is unknown. These data originate in a study of memory CD4+ T cells and cytomegalovirus serostatus. Study-wide context: Donors were healthy Belgian adults, about ten CMV seropositive and around 23 seronegative.

Study-wide points: CMV serostatus prediction reached median AUC roughly 0.95, or 0.91 with US-trained model.

Single viable CD3+CD4+CD8-CD45RO+ cells were sorted as the memory CD4+ T cells. Serum IgG to CMV pp150, pp28, p38 and p52 defined serostatus. Total CD4+ T cells were enriched by CD4 positive selection. TCRdb's table, derived via immunoSEQ multiplex PCR, lists solely in-frame clones and lacks some. This sample has approximately 42,000 clones, with 75% to 85% found just once. V shed 1 base, J shed 8 bases, and the junction held 5 bases outside the gene matches. This CDR3 spans 15 amino acids. Germline V CDR1 and CDR2: SGDLS, YYNGEE. Material for sequencing was memory CD4+ T cells from blood. The chain uses TRBV9 and TRBJ2-1; 11 bases map to TRBD2. This clonotype originated in an adult in good health and CMV-seronegative. The CDR3 reads CASSVTSGSIYEQFF. CDR3 nucleotides: TGTGCCAGCAGCGTAACTAGCGGGAGTATTTATGAGCAGTTCTTC. The whole variable domain, filled in from reference TRBV9 and TRBJ2-1, reads DSGVTQTPKHLITATGQRVTLRCSPRSGDLSVYWYQQSLDQGLQFLIQYYNGEERAKGNILERFSAQQFPDLHSELNLSSLELGDSALYFCASSVTSGSIYEQFFGPGTRLTVL.